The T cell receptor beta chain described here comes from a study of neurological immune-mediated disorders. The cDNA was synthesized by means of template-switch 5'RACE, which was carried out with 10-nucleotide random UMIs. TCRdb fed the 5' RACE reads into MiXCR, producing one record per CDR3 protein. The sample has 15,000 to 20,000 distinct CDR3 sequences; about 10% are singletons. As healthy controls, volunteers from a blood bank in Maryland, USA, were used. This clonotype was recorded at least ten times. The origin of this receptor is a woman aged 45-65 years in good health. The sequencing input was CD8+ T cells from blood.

The CDR3 loop is CASTDNYGYTF. The CDR3 DNA sequence: TGCGCCAGCACGGACAACTATGGCTACACCTTC. This sequence joins TRBV5-1 and TRBJ1-2; no reliable D call. Looked up from germline, CDR1 is SGHRS and CDR2 is YFSETQ. The CDR3 extends over 11 amino acids. The germline V and J ends were trimmed by 6 bases and 2 bases, with 5 bases remaining between them.